Sequencing of this T cell receptor beta chain was carried out in a study of cytomegalovirus exposure and HLA in healthy donors. Study summary: Early release data held roughly 90 million unique TCRs from HLA-typed donors. Broader study findings: Researchers catalogued approximately 170 TCR beta chains as cytomegalovirus-associated.

On this clone itself: Its antigen is undetermined.

Germline lookup yields CDR1 LNHDA and CDR2 SQIVND (reference sequence). Trimming removed 6 bases from V and 7 bases from J, with 10 bases in between. The CDR3 spans 12 residues. The primer mix had 60 Vbeta and 13 Jbeta primers. Libraries were prepared by immunoSEQ multiplex PCR; TCRdb keeps only in-frame clonotypes and omits some of them. The table lists 130,000 or so clones, 79% of them singletons, with roughly 0.99% in the top ten. The sequence came from a male donor in good health and CMV-seronegative. V is TRBV19 and J is TRBJ1-5; D is possibly TRBD1 (5 bases). Sequenced material: PBMCs. Here the CDR3 DNA reads TGTGCCAGTAGAGGGGAGGGACAGCCCCAGCATTTT. Protein product: CASRGEGQPQHF.